The rows below give T cell receptor beta chains drawn from one sample of a study of control samples from healthy donors and cancer patients. This table comes from immunoSEQ multiplex PCR, and its TCRdb copy is limited to in-frame clones, with some not included. The repertoire holds around 200,000 clones, with about 94% as singletons. Material for sequencing was blood. The receptors come from a man aged 50 or older in good health. The conserved cysteine and the conserved F or W are not part of the CDR3 here. The order of the fields is V gene, J gene, CDR3 protein.

V gene: TRBV5-4
J gene: TRBJ2-4
CDR3 protein: ASRLAGAKNIQY

V gene: TRBV25-1
J gene: TRBJ2-5
CDR3 protein: ASSDRTSGEKTQY

V gene: TRBV27
J gene: TRBJ1-6
CDR3 protein: ASSFGNRHSPLH

V gene: TRBV2
J gene: TRBJ1-2
CDR3 protein: ASSGTAGAYGYT

V gene: TRBV5-4
J gene: TRBJ1-6
CDR3 protein: ASSVVGRERTLH

V gene: TRBV6-4
J gene: TRBJ2-3
CDR3 protein: ASRLTGGEMDTQY

V gene: TRBV9
J gene: TRBJ2-7
CDR3 protein: ASSVGGESYEQY

V gene: TRBV7-9
J gene: TRBJ1-3
CDR3 protein: ASSLEATAILGNTIY

V gene: TRBV7-2
J gene: TRBJ2-7
CDR3 protein: ASSLAGTSGFYEQY

V gene: TRBV3-1/TRBV3-2
J gene: TRBJ1-1
CDR3 protein: ASTLGPRVNTEAF

V gene: TRBV5-5
J gene: TRBJ1-1
CDR3 protein: ASSFGTGIDTEAF

V gene: TRBV9
J gene: TRBJ2-7
CDR3 protein: ASSVEGRGREQY

V gene: TRBV3-1/TRBV3-2
J gene: TRBJ1-2
CDR3 protein: ASSQVGFDYGYT

V gene: TRBV7-2
J gene: TRBJ2-1
CDR3 protein: ASSPTWDRGGNEQF

V gene: TRBV19
J gene: TRBJ2-2
CDR3 protein: ASSIRGELF

V gene: TRBV9
J gene: TRBJ1-2
CDR3 protein: ASSLTLRQGDYGYT

V gene: TRBV30
J gene: TRBJ1-5
CDR3 protein: AWSHGRDDSNQPQH

V gene: TRBV7-9
J gene: TRBJ1-1
CDR3 protein: ASTPGVPNTEAF

V gene: TRBV2
J gene: TRBJ1-1
CDR3 protein: ASRSSAGMSEAF

V gene: TRBV4-2
J gene: TRBJ1-5
CDR3 protein: ASSLGAGINNQPQH

V gene: TRBV6-5
J gene: TRBJ2-5
CDR3 protein: ASSYSSGAPQETQY

V gene: TRBV25-1
J gene: TRBJ1-1
CDR3 protein: ARCESGQGPAQAF

V gene: TRBV27
J gene: TRBJ1-2
CDR3 protein: ASSLLGTGPGYT

V gene: TRBV5-1
J gene: TRBJ2-2
CDR3 protein: ASSLYGTGGVGELF

V gene: TRBV25-1
J gene: TRBJ1-1
CDR3 protein: ASSEYGLEAF

V gene: TRBV27
J gene: TRBJ1-1
CDR3 protein: ASSISMNTEAF

V gene: TRBV15
J gene: TRBJ2-4
CDR3 protein: ATSRFDRAKNIQY

V gene: TRBV4-3
J gene: TRBJ2-7
CDR3 protein: ASSQGTGPYEQY

V gene: TRBV19
J gene: TRBJ1-2
CDR3 protein: ASSPRQGNGYT

V gene: TRBV21-1
J gene: TRBJ1-2
CDR3 protein: ASSKGTEHYGYT

V gene: TRBV28
J gene: TRBJ1-5
CDR3 protein: ASSLEGAFQPQH

V gene: TRBV15
J gene: TRBJ2-7
CDR3 protein: ATSIGGTTYEQY

V gene: TRBV30
J gene: TRBJ2-7
CDR3 protein: AWSVAQEQY

V gene: TRBV5-1
J gene: TRBJ1-6
CDR3 protein: ASSLRSPYNSPLH

V gene: TRBV7-9
J gene: TRBJ2-1
CDR3 protein: ASSPRLGQANEQF

V gene: TRBV18
J gene: TRBJ1-2
CDR3 protein: ASSPAHDVFNYGYT

V gene: TRBV18
J gene: TRBJ2-5
CDR3 protein: ASSRTSTGGLGETQY

V gene: TRBV15
J gene: TRBJ1-2
CDR3 protein: ATSSPGQESFYGYT

V gene: TRBV2
J gene: TRBJ1-5
CDR3 protein: ASMRGAGNQPQH

V gene: TRBV2
J gene: TRBJ1-1
CDR3 protein: ASRGEHFAEAF

V gene: TRBV28
J gene: TRBJ1-5
CDR3 protein: ASSLWIARGDQPQH

V gene: TRBV6-1
J gene: TRBJ2-2
CDR3 protein: ASSEQDLNTGELF

V gene: TRBV19
J gene: TRBJ2-7
CDR3 protein: ASSAAEQGYEQY

V gene: TRBV11-3
J gene: TRBJ2-2
CDR3 protein: ASSSVAGGIGGELF

V gene: TRBV14
J gene: TRBJ2-3
CDR3 protein: ASSQGSWSERTSTDTQY

V gene: TRBV7-9
J gene: TRBJ1-3
CDR3 protein: ASNTRRSSGNTIY